One sample yielded the 15 T cell receptor beta chains listed below, sequenced in a study of blood T cell repertoires in COVID-19. TCRdb's table, derived via immunoSEQ multiplex PCR, lists solely in-frame clones and lacks some. The repertoire holds about 40,000 clones, 91% seen once, with 5.5% to 7% in the top ten. The material sequenced was peripheral blood. The receptors come from a woman aged 80 or over with acute or convalescent COVID-19.

The rearrangement links TRBV28 to TRBJ1-5, with 7 bases that match TRBD1. Germline CDR1 is MDHEN and CDR2 is SYDVKM. V lost 1 base and J lost 4; bases outside the gene matches: 4. The CDR3 is 15 residues long. CDR3 loop: CASSLYTQGNQPQHF. In DNA, the CDR3 is TGTGCCAGCAGTTTATATACACAGGGGAATCAGCCCCAGCATTTT.

The chain joins TRBV7-6 to TRBJ1-4; unclear D gene. The CDR3 is made up of 15 amino acids. The V and J ends lost 5 bases and 5 bases respectively, with 15 bases between them. The V gene's germline CDR1 is SGHVS and CDR2 FNYEAQ. The CDR3 sequence is CASSPLGPGNEKLFF. The CDR3 DNA reads as TGTGCCAGCAGCCCCCTCGGACCGGGGAATGAAAAACTGTTTTTT.

The chain combines TRBV5-8 with TRBJ1-2; D is unresolved. The CDR3 runs 14 residues. V lost 4 bases to trimming and J lost 2 bases, with 12 bases between them. Germline lookup yields CDR1 SGHTS and CDR2 YDEGEE. The CDR3 coding sequence is TGTGCCAGCAGCCTCCTACCCGGGAACTATGGCTACACCTTC. This translates into CASSLLPGNYGYTF.

The gene calls are TRBV18 and TRBJ2-3, with 10 nucleotides matching TRBD2. The CDR3 has 16 amino acids. Looked up from germline, CDR1 is KGHSH and CDR2 is LQKENI. V lost 3 bases and J lost 0; bases outside the gene matches: 3. The CDR3 nucleotides are TGTGCCAGCTCACCTAGGACTAGCGGTAGCACAGATACGCAGTATTTT. Protein: CASSPRTSGSTDTQYF.

The chain couples TRBV7-2 to TRBJ1-2, with TRBD1 as a possible D gene (6 bases). Trimming took 1 base from V and 0 from J, leaving 15 bases between them. The CDR3 is 17 residues long. The germline V gene has CDR1 SGHTA and CDR2 FQGNSA. The CDR3 nucleotides are TGTGCCAGCAGCTTAGGTTTGACAGGTATAGCTAACTATGGCTACACCTTC. It specifies CASSLGLTGIANYGYTF.

This clone is judged large. V is TRBV5-1 and J is TRBJ2-7; D is unclear. V lost 1 base to trimming and J lost 4 bases, with 15 bases between them. The CDR3 has 15 residues. The germline V gene has CDR1 SGHRS and CDR2 YFSETQ. The chain's CDR3 is CASSLSYSPRYEQYF. CDR3 in DNA: TGCGCCAGCAGCTTGTCGTACTCCCCCAGGTACGAGCAGTACTTC.

The chain employs TRBV7-2 and TRBJ2-7, with TRBD1 identical over 10 bases. CDR1 and CDR2 (germline): SGHTA, FQGNSA. The CDR3 contains 14 residues. Unmatched junction bases numbered 6, after V lost 4 bases and J lost 6 bases. CDR3 coding DNA: TGTGCCAGCAGCTCCAGACAGGGGGCGAGCGAGCAGTACTTC. Amino acid sequence: CASSSRQGASEQYF.

The J gene is TRBJ1-2, the V gene TRBV25-1; TRBD1 aligns across 9 bases. The CDR3 is 13 amino acids. Germline lookup yields CDR1 MGHDK and CDR2 SYGVNS. Trimming at V came to 4 bases and at J to 6 bases, leaving 3 bases not matched to a gene. The CDR3 spells CASSARDRDGYTF. DNA of the CDR3: TGTGCCAGCAGTGCCCGGGACAGGGATGGCTACACCTTC.

This chain uses TRBV30 with TRBJ1-1, with 9 bases fitting TRBD1. This CDR3 is built from 13 residues. Germline CDR1 GTSNPN, CDR2 SVGIG (reference sequence). V lost 4 bases to trimming and J lost 7 bases; unmatched junction nucleotides: 7. CDR3 residues: CAWTEDRGYEAFF. CDR3 in DNA: TGTGCCTGGACCGAGGACAGGGGCTATGAAGCTTTCTTT.

V gene TRBV6-6 combines with J gene TRBJ1-5, with a tentative D call TRBD1 (5 bases). The germline V and J ends were trimmed by 6 bases and 3 bases, with 15 bases remaining between them. Germline loops: CDR1 MNHNY, CDR2 SVGAGI (reference sequence). The CDR3 is made up of 15 amino acids. CDR3 sequence (DNA): TGTGCCAGCAGAGAGTACCGGGACTTCAATCAGCCCCAGCATTTT. This sequence encodes CASREYRDFNQPQHF.

The V and J genes are TRBV5-8 and TRBJ1-5; 9 nucleotides line up with TRBD1. CDR1 and CDR2 (germline): SGHTS, YDEGEE. This CDR3 comprises 16 residues. The junction had 7 bases not matched to a gene; V was cut back by 4 bases and J by 2 bases. Here the CDR3 DNA reads TGTGCCAGCAGCCCCGGGACAGGGATAGGCAATCAGCCCCAGCATTTT. Translated: CASSPGTGIGNQPQHF.

The chain employs TRBV10-3 and TRBJ1-6; D remains ambiguous. The CDR3 is 15 amino acids. Per the germline V gene, CDR1 is ENHRY and CDR2 is SYGVKD. The V gene lost 3 bases and the J gene lost 3 bases, with 9 bases spanning the gap. The CDR3 DNA follows: TGTGCCATCAGTGAAGCGGTCAGCTATAATTCACCCCTCCACTTT. The encoded protein is CAISEAVSYNSPLHF.

The chain has TRBV4-3 and TRBJ1-5; TRBD1 agrees at 7 bases. Per the germline V gene, CDR1 is LGHNA and CDR2 is YSLEER. The CDR3 runs to 13 residues. The J segment lost 4 bases and the V segment lost 4 bases, leaving 1 base of the junction unmatched. The CDR3 DNA reads as TGCGCCAGCAGCCGGGACAGAAATCAGCCCCAGCATTTT. Amino acid sequence: CASSRDRNQPQHF.

The V gene is TRBV5-1, the J gene TRBJ1-6; unclear D gene. The CDR3 extends over 18 amino acids. V was clipped by 0 bases and J by 0 bases, with 13 bases between them. Germline V gene data show CDR1 as SGHRS and CDR2 as YFSETQ. The CDR3 region is CASSLGLRSSSYNSPLHF. CDR3 nucleotides: TGCGCCAGCAGCTTGGGGTTAAGGTCTAGCTCCTATAATTCACCCCTCCACTTT.

In this sample, this clone turned up once. The chain has TRBV19 and TRBJ1-1; weak D call: TRBD1 (6 bases). The length of the CDR3 is 14 residues. Germline CDR1 reads LNHDA; CDR2 reads SQIVND (reference sequence). Trimming left V 6 bases short and J 5 bases short, with 16 bases between. Here the CDR3 DNA reads TGTGCCAGTAGCCGCAAAGGGGGAGAGACTGAAGCTTTCTTT. Encoded protein: CASSRKGGETEAFF.